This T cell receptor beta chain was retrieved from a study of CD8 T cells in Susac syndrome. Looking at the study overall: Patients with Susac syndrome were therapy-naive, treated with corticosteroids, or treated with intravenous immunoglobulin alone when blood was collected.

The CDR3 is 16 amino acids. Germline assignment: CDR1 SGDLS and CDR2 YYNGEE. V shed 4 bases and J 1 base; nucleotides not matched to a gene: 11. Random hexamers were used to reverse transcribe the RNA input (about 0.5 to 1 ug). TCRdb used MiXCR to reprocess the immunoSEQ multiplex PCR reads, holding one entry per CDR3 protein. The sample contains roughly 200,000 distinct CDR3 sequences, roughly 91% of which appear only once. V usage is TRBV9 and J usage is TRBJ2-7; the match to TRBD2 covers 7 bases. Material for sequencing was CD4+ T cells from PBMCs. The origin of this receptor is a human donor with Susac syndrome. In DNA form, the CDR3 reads TGTGCCAGCAGCCCCGCCGGGACTACCCATTCCTACGAGCAGTACTTC. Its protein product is CASSPAGTTHSYEQYF.